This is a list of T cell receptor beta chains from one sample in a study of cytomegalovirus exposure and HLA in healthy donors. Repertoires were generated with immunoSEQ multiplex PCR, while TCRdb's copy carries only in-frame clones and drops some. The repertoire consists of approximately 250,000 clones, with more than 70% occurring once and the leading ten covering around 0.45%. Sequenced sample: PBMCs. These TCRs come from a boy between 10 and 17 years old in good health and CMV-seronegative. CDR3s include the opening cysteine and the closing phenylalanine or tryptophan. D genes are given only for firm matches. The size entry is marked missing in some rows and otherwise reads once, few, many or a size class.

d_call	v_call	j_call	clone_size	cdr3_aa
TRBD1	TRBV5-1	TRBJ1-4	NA	CASSPRGLGEKLFF
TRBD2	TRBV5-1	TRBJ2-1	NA	CASSLIGREQFF
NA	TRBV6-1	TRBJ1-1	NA	CASSEDASGAGKAFF
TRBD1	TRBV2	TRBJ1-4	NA	CASSDDRGAEKLFF
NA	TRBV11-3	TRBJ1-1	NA	CASSPSTGTEAFF
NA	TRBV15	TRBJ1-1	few	CATSRDSGRGEAFF
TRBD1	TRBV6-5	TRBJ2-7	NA	CASSGQGAGYEQYF
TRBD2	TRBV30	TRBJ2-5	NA	CAWESGGTPMKTQYF
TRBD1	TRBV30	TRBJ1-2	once	CAWSVDSGQIHYGYTF
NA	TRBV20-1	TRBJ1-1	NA	CSATDRKAFF
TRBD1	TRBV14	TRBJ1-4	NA	CASSRPGQGSRKLFF
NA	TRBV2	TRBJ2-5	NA	CASSEGLEQYF
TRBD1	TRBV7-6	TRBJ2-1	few	CASSSVRGPATNEQFF
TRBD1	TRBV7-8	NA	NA	CASSPRDSNYEQYF
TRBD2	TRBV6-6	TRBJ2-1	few	CASSSTSQSEQFF
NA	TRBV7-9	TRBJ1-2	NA	CASSLNSDNYGYTF
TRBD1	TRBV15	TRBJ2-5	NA	CATSRDLGQGETQYF
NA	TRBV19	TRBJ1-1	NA	CASSYRVGTEAFF
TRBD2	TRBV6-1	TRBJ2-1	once	CASSERLAGGPNEQFF
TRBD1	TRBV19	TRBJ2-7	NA	CASSTGTEFYEQYF